A single sample gave rise to the 12 T cell receptor beta chains below, sequenced in a study of cytomegalovirus exposure and HLA in healthy donors. PCR was performed using 60 Vbeta and 13 Jbeta primers. Libraries were prepared by immunoSEQ multiplex PCR; TCRdb keeps only in-frame clonotypes and omits some of them. The sample has roughly 100,000 clones, about 13% seen once. Material for sequencing was PBMCs. The source of these receptors is a man aged 40-50 years in good health and CMV-seropositive.

A few counts support this clone. One end of the junction is discordant with germline, which a read error may explain. This sequence joins TRBV7-7 and TRBJ2-1, with 11 bases aligning to TRBD2. Germline loops: CDR1 SSHAT, CDR2 FNYEAQ (reference sequence). There are 14 residues in the CDR3. CDR3 DNA: TGTGCTAGCAGCTCTAGCGGGAGGAGCGATGAGCAGTTCTTC. Translation: CASSSSGRSDEQFF.

This clone was observed a few times. The chain joins TRBV30 to TRBJ2-2, with D possibly matching TRBD2 (5 bases). V lost 1 base to trimming and J lost 4 bases, with 10 bases between them. The CDR3 runs to 14 residues. CDR1 is GTSNPN, CDR2 SVGIG, per germline (reference sequence). The CDR3 DNA reads as TGTGCCTGGAGTGAGGGAGCGGCCACCGGGGAGCTGTTTTTT. It encodes CAWSEGAATGELFF.

V usage is TRBV6-6 and J usage is TRBJ1-4; D is unresolved. Germline V lookup: CDR1 MNHNY, CDR2 SVGAGI (reference sequence). Trimming removed 7 bases from V and 0 bases from J, with 12 bases in between. The CDR3 spans 15 residues. CDR3 protein: CASILSAATNEKLFF. DNA of the CDR3: TGTGCCAGCATTCTCAGCGCGGCAACTAATGAAAAACTGTTTTTT.

This rearrangement joins TRBV7-6 to TRBJ1-2; 9 positions match TRBD1. With 5 bases clipped from V and 0 bases from J, the junction kept 4 bases outside the gene matches. The germline V gene encodes CDR1 SGHVS and CDR2 FNYEAQ. The CDR3 loop spans 15 amino acids. Here the CDR3 DNA reads TGTGCCAGCAGCCCCGGGACAGGGACTAACTATGGCTACACCTTC. Amino acids: CASSPGTGTNYGYTF.

The V call is TRBV5-1, the J call TRBJ1-1, with D possibly TRBD1 on 5 matching bases. Germline-derived CDR1 and CDR2 are SGHRS and YFSETQ. The length of the CDR3 is 17 residues. Trimming removed 3 bases from V and 0 bases from J, with 18 bases in between. The CDR3 sequence: CASSSGREGWMNTEAFF. DNA for the CDR3: TGCGCCAGCAGCTCGGGCCGGGAGGGGTGGATGAACACTGAAGCTTTCTTT.

The chain has TRBV11-2 and TRBJ2-1, with D possibly being TRBD2 (6 bases). Germline V gene lookup returns CDR1 SGHAT and CDR2 FQNNGV. Trimming stripped 5 bases from V and 5 bases from J, with 13 bases between. CDR3 length: 14 residues. The CDR3 loop is CASSTQWGDNEQFF. The CDR3 DNA reads as TGTGCCAGCAGCACCCAGTGGGGGGACAATGAGCAGTTCTTC.

The chain employs TRBV6-1 and TRBJ1-5, with D uncertain. From germline, CDR1 is MNHNS and CDR2 SASEGT. V was shortened by 6 bases and J by 4 bases, with 10 bases between the two germline ends. The CDR3 spans 13 residues. In nucleotides, the CDR3 is TGTGCCAGCAGGTGGAGTCTGAATCAGCCCCAGCATTTT. It is translated as CASRWSLNQPQHF.

The chain employs TRBV6-1 and TRBJ1-1; 12 positions match TRBD1. Germline V gives CDR1 MNHNS, CDR2 SASEGT. The CDR3 totals 18 residues. With 4 bases clipped from V and 6 bases from J, the junction kept 15 bases outside the gene matches. CDR3 bases: TGTGCCAGCAGTGTGCGGGACAGGGGGCCCGGGTGGGATTCTGAAGCTTTCTTT. It codes for CASSVRDRGPGWDSEAFF.

This clone was seen only a few times. V and J are TRBV9 and TRBJ2-2; D remains ambiguous. V was shortened by 0 bases and J by 6 bases, with 3 bases between the two germline ends. The CDR3 contains 12 residues. Germline-derived CDR1 and CDR2 are SGDLS and YYNGEE. The CDR3 sequence: CASSVVAGELFF. The CDR3 DNA sequence: TGTGCCAGCAGCGTAGTAGCCGGGGAGCTGTTTTTT.

Only a few counts were recorded for this clone. The rearrangement uses TRBV29-1 and TRBJ2-4, with D possibly matching TRBD2 (6 bases). CDR3 size: 13 residues. V lost 4 bases to trimming and J lost 7 bases, with 14 bases between them. Germline-derived CDR1 and CDR2 are SQVTM and ANQGSEA. CDR3 loop: CSVVVGGFNIQYF. CDR3 nucleotides: TGCAGCGTTGTAGTCGGGGGTTTCAACATTCAGTACTTC.

The gene calls are TRBV5-1 and TRBJ2-1, with TRBD2 identical over 12 bases. The ends lost 4 bases at V and 8 bases at J; junction bases unmatched: 7. CDR3 size: 15 residues. CDR1 SGHRS and CDR2 YFSETQ come from the germline V gene. The CDR3 sequence is CASSERTSGNYEQFF. The CDR3, as DNA: TGCGCCAGCAGCGAGCGGACTAGCGGGAATTATGAGCAGTTCTTC. The full variable domain, with the rest looked up from reference TRBV5-1 and TRBJ2-1, is KAGVTQTPRYLIKTRGQQVTLSCSPISGHRSVSWYQQTPGQGLQFLFEYFSETQRNKGNFPGRFSGRQFSNSRSEMNVSTLELGDSALYLCASSERTSGNYEQFFGPGTRLTVL.

The rearrangement uses TRBV10-3 and TRBJ2-4; TRBD2 matches 8 bases. Germline CDR1 reads ENHRY; CDR2 reads SYGVKD. The CDR3 covers 12 residues. Trimming at V came to 6 bases and at J to 9 bases, leaving 4 bases not matched to a gene. The CDR3 loop reads CAISPGGPIQYF. The CDR3 nucleotides read TGTGCCATCAGCCCGGGAGGGCCCATTCAGTACTTC.